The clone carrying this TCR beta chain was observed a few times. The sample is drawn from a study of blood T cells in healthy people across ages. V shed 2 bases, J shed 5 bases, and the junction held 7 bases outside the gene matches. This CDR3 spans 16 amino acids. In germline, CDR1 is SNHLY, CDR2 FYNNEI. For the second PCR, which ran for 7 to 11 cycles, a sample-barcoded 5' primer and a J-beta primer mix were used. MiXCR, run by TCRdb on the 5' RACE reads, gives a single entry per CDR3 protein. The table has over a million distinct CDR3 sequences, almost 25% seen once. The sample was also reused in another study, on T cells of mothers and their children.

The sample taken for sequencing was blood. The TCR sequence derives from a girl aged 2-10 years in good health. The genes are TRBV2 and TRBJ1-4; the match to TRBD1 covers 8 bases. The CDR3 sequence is CASSEQGAASNEKLFF. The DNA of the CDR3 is TGTGCCAGCAGTGAACAGGGGGCGGCATCAAATGAAAAACTGTTTTTT.